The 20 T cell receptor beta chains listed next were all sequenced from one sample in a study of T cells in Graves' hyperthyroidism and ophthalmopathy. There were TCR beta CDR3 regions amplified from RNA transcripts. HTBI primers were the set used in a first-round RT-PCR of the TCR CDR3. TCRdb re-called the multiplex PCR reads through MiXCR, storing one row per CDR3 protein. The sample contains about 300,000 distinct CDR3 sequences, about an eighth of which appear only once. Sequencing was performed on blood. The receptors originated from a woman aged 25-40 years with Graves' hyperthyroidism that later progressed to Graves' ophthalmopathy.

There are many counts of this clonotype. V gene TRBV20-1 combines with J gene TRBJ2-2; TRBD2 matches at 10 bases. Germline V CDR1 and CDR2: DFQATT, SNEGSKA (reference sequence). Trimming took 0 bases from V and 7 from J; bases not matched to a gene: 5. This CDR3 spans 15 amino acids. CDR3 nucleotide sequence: TGCAGTGCTAGAGAGGGGACTAGCGCTTACGGGGAGCTGTTTTTT. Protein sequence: CSAREGTSAYGELFF.

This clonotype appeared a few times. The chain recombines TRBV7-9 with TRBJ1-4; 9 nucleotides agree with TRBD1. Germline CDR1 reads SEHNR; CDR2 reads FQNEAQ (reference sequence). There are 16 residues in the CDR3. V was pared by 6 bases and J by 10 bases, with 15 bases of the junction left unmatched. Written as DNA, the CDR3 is TGTGCCAGCAGTCTGGGCCCGGGACAGGGAGGAGGAAAACTGTTTTTT. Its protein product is CASSLGPGQGGGKLFF.

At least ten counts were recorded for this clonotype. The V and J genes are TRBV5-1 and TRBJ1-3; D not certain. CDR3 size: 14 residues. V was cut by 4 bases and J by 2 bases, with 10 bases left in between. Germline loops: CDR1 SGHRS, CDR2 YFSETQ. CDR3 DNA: TGCGCCAGCAGCCCCGACGCAACTGGAAACACCATATATTTT. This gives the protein CASSPDATGNTIYF.

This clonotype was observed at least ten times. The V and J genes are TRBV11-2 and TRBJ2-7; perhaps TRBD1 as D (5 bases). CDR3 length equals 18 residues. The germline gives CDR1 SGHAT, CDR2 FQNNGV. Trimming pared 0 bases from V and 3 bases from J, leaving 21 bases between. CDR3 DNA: TGTGCCAGCAGCTTAGAGGTGGCAGGGAACCCCTTCGGCTACGAGCAGTACTTC. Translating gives CASSLEVAGNPFGYEQYF.

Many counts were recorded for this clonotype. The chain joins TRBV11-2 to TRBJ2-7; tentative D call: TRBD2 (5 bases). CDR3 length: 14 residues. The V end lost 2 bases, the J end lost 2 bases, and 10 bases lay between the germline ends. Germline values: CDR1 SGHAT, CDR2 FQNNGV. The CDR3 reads CASSLRGLAYEQYF. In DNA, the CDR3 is TGTGCCAGCAGCTTAAGAGGGCTGGCCTACGAGCAGTACTTC.

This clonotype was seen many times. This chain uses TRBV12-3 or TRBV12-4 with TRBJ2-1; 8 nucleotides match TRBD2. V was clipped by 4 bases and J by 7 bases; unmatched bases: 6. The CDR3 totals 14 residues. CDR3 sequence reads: CASSSGLAGNEQFF. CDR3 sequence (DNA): TGTGCCAGCAGTTCCGGACTAGCAGGGAATGAGCAGTTCTTC.

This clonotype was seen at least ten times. CDR3 amino acids: CASTDGTNYGYTF. The DNA of the CDR3 is TGTGCCAGCACAGACGGAACTAACTATGGCTACACCTTC. The V and J genes are TRBV2 and TRBJ1-2; D uncertain. Trimming removed 7 bases at V and 0 bases at J, with 9 bases between. The CDR3 loop spans 13 amino acids. Germline V CDR1 and CDR2: SNHLY, FYNNEI.

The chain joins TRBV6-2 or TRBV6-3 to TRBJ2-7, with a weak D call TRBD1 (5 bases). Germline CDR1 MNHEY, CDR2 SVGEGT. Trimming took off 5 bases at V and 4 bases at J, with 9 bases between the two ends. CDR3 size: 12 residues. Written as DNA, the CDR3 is TGTGCCAGCAGTGTAGGGGCGTACGAGCAGTACTTC. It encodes CASSVGAYEQYF.

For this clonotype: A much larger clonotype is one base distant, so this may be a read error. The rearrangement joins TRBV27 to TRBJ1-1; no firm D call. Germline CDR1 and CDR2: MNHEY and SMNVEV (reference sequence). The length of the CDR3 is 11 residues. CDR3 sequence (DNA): TGTGCCAGCCTTTACGCGACTGACGCTTTCTTT. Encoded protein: CASLYATDAFF.

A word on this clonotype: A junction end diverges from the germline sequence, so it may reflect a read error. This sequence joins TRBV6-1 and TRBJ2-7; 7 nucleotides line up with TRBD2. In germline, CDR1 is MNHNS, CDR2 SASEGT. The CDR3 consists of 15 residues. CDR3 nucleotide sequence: TGTGCCAGCAGCGAGACTAGCCGAGATCTGTACGAGCAATACTTC. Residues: CASSETSRDLYEQYF.

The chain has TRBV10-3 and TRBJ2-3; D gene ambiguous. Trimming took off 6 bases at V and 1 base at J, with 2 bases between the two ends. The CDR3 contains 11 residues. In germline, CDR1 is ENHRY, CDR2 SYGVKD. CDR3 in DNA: TGTGCCATCAGGGGCACAGATACGCAGTATTTT. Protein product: CAIRGTDTQYF.

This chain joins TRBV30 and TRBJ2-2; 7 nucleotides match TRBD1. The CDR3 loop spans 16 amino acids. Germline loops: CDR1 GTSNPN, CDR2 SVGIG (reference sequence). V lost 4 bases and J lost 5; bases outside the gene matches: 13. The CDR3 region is CAWTLPGGRRTGELFF. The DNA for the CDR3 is TGTGCCTGGACTCTGCCAGGGGGTCGAAGGACCGGGGAGCTGTTTTTT.

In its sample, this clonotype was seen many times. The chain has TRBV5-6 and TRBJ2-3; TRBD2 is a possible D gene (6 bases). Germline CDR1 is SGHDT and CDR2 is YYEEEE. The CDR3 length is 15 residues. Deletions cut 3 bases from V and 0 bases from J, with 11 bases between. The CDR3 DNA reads TGTGCCAGCAGCTGGGACTTTACTAGCACAGATACGCAGTATTTT. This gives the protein CASSWDFTSTDTQYF. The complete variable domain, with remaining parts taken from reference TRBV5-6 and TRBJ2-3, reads DAGVTQSPTHLIKTRGQQVTLRCSPKSGHDTVSWYQQALGQGPQFIFQYYEEEERQRGNFPDRFSGHQFPNYSSELNVNALLLGDSALYLCASSWDFTSTDTQYFGPGTRLTVL.

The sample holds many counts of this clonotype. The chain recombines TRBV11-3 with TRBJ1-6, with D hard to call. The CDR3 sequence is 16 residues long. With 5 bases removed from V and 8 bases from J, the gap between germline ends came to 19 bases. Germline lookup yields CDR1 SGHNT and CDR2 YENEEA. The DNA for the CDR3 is TGTGCCAGCAGCACTTGGGAGTTGTCCCTCCATTCACCCCTCCACTTT. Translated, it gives CASSTWELSLHSPLHF.

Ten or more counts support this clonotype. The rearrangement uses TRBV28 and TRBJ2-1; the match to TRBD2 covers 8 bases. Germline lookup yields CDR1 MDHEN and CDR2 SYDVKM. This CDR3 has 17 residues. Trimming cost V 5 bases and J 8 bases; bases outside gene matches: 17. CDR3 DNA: TGTGCCAGCAGTCTCCGACGATGGACTAGCCTACCCGATGAGCAGTTCTTC. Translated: CASSLRRWTSLPDEQFF.

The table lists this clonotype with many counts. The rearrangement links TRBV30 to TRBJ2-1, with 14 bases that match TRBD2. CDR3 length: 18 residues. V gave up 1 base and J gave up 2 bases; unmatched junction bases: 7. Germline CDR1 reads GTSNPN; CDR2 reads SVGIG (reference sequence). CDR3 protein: CAWSGLAGGPIPYNEQFF. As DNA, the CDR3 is TGTGCCTGGAGTGGACTAGCGGGAGGGCCCATACCCTACAATGAGCAGTTCTTC.

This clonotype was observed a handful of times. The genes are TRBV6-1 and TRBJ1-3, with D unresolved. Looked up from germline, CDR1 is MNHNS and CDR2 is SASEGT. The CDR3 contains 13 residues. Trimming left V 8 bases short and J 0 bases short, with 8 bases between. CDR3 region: CASCRSSGNTIYF. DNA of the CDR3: TGTGCCAGCTGTCGGAGCTCTGGAAACACCATATATTTT.

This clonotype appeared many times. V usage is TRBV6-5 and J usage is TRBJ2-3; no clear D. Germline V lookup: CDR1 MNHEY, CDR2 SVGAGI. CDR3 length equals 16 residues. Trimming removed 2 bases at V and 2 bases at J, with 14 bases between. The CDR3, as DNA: TGTGCCAGCAGTTACCTGTGGCGGTCCCTCACAGATACGCAGTATTTT. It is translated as CASSYLWRSLTDTQYF.

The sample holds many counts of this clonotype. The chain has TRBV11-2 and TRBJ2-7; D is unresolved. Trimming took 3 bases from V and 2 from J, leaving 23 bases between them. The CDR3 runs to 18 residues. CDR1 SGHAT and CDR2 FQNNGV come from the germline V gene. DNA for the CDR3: TGTGCCAGCAGCTTTTGGCAACTTAGAGAGAGACCGACCTACGAGCAGTACTTC. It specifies CASSFWQLRERPTYEQYF.

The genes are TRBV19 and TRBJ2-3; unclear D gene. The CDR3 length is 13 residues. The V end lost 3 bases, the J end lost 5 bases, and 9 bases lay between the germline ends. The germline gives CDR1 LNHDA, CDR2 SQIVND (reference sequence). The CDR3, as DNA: TGTGCCAGTAGTATCGTCAGATTAGATACGCAGTATTTT. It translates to CASSIVRLDTQYF.